The source of this T cell receptor beta chain is a study of shared clonotypes between healthy human individuals. Overall study findings and caveats: The small donor group covered limited genetic and exposure diversity.

Data came from immunoSEQ multiplex PCR; TCRdb stores just in-frame clones and leaves some out. The sample holds about 490,000 clones, about 78% seen once. A few counts support this clone. The antigen is not known. CDR3 length: 15 amino acids. V was clipped by 5 bases and J by 3 bases, with 15 bases between them. CDR1 and CDR2 (germline): MDHEN, SYDVKM. Genomic DNA, for the unsorted samples, came from about 90 million PBMCs. The sample was PBMCs. The gene calls are TRBV28 and TRBJ2-3; perhaps TRBD2 as D (6 bases). This sequence was found in a woman between 40 and 50 years old in good health. Some clones in this sample may be carry-over from other donors' samples. The CDR3 DNA follows: TGTGCCAGCAGTACGTCCGGGAGAGGAACAGATACGCAGTATTTT. Residues: CASSTSGRGTDTQYF.